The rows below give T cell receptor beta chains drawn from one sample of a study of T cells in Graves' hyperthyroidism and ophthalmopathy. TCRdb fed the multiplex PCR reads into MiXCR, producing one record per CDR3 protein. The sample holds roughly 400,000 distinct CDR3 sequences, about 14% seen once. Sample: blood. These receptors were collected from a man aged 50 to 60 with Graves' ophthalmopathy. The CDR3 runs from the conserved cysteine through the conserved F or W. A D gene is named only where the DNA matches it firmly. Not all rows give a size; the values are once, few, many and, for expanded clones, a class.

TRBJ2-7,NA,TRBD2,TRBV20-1,CSASTPGLGYYEQYF,TGCAGTGCTAGTACCCCGGGACTAGGGTACTACGAGCAGTACTTC
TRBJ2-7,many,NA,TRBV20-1,CSARMVSSYEQYF,TGCAGTGCTAGAATGGTTAGCTCCTACGAGCAGTACTTC
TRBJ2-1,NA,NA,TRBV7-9,CASSFHDLNRRKQFF,TGTGCCAGCAGCTTCCACGACCTAAACAGGCGGAAGCAGTTCTTC
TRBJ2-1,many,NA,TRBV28,CASSFSSLTSNEQFF,TGTGCCAGCAGTTTTAGCAGCCTGACGAGTAATGAGCAGTTCTTC
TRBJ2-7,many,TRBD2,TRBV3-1,CASSPTSGRAWEQYF,TGTGCCAGCAGCCCGACTAGCGGGAGGGCTTGGGAGCAGTACTTC
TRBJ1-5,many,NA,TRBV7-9,CASSLGSGAESNQPQHF,TGTGCCAGCAGCTTAGGGTCTGGGGCTGAGTCCAATCAGCCCCAGCATTTT
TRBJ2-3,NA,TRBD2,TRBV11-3,CASSLDGTSRGDTQYF,TGTGCCAGCAGCTTGGATGGGACTAGCCGGGGAGATACGCAGTATTTT
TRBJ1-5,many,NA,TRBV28,CASSLPPSNQPQHF,TGTGCCAGCAGTTTACCCCCTAGCAATCAGCCCCAGCATTTT
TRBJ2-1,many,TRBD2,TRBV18,CASSPISGNHNEQFF,TGTGCCAGCTCACCAATCAGCGGGAACCACAATGAGCAGTTCTTC
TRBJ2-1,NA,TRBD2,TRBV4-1,CASSPTGGRRMDEQFF,TGCGCCAGCAGCCCCACGGGCGGGAGACGTATGGATGAGCAGTTCTTC
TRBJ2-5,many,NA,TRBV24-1,CATSDPTGPLGETQYF,TGTGCCACCAGTGACCCGACAGGTCCACTTGGAGAGACCCAGTACTTC
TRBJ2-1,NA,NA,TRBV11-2,CASSLVVHGEQFF,TGTGCCAGCAGCTTAGTAGTTCACGGGGAGCAGTTCTTC
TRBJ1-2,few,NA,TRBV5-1,CASSLATGSYGYTF,TGCGCCAGCAGCTTGGCTACGGGCTCCTATGGCTACACCTTC
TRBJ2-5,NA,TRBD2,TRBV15,CATSRVRGSGRLPETQYF,TGTGCCACCAGCAGAGTTCGAGGTAGCGGGAGATTGCCAGAGACCCAGTACTTC
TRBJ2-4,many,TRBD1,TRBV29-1,CSVRTGGDTKNIQYF,TGCAGCGTGCGGACAGGTGGAGACACCAAAAACATTCAGTACTTC
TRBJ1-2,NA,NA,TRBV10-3,CAIRDTDWVVGYTF,TGTGCCATCAGGGATACGGACTGGGTAGTTGGCTACACCTTC
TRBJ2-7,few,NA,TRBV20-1,CSARAEGQYF,TGCAGTGCTAGAGCGGAGGGGCAGTACTTC
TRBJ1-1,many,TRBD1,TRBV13,CASSFRTGSNTEAFF,TGTGCCAGCAGCTTTAGGACAGGGTCGAACACTGAAGCTTTCTTT
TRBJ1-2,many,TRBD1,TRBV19,CASSDRAPGGYTF,TGTGCCAGTTCGGACAGGGCGCCAGGGGGCTACACCTTC
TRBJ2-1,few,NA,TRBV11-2,CASSSPRDNYNEQFF,TGTGCCAGCAGCTCCCCTCGGGACAACTACAATGAGCAGTTCTTC
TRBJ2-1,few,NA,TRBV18,CASSPQHNEQFF,TGTGCCAGCTCACCCCAGCATAATGAGCAGTTCTTC
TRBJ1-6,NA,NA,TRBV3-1,CASTSGRGNSPLHF,TGTGCCAGCACCTCGGGCAGGGGAAATTCACCCCTCCACTTT
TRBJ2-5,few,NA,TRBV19,CASTPDGQLSETQYF,TGTGCCAGTACCCCGGACGGGCAGTTGTCTGAGACCCAGTACTTC
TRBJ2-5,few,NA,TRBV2,CASRKGETQYF,TGTGCCAGCAGGAAGGGAGAGACCCAGTACTTC
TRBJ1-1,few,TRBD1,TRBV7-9,CASSPWTGTGYTEAFF,TGTGCCAGCAGCCCATGGACCGGGACAGGTTACACTGAAGCTTTCTTT
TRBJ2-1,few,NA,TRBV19,CASSIREKQFF,TGTGCCAGTAGTATCCGGGAGAAGCAGTTCTTC
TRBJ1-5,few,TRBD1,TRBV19,CASSIGTGAQDSNQPQHF,TGTGCCAGTAGTATCGGGACAGGGGCGCAGGATAGCAATCAGCCCCAGCATTTT
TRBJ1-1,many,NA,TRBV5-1,CASSLGQPNTEAFF,TGCGCCAGCAGCTTGGGACAGCCGAACACTGAAGCTTTCTTT
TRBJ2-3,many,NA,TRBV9,CASSVGPGAVGTDTQYF,TGTGCCAGCAGCGTAGGCCCGGGGGCGGTAGGAACAGATACGCAGTATTTT
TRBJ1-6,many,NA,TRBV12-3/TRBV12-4,CASSLPRQSSYNSPLHF,TGTGCCAGCAGTTTACCACGACAGAGCTCCTATAATTCACCCCTCCACTTT
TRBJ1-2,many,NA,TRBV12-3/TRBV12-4,CASSFSGHPNQGYGYTF,TGTGCCAGCAGTTTTTCGGGACATCCAAACCAGGGCTATGGCTACACCTTC